The next 3 T cell receptor beta chains were all read from a single sample in a study of blood T cell repertoires in COVID-19. TCRdb's table, derived via immunoSEQ multiplex PCR, lists solely in-frame clones and lacks some. The profile shows approximately 130,000 clones, around four fifths of them singletons. Sequences were obtained from PBMCs or T cells enriched from blood (not recorded which). The receptors derive from a man aged 25-45 years who had recovered from COVID-19.

In DNA, the CDR3 is TGTGCCAGCGGTGGGACAGGGGGATATGGCTACACCTTC. It encodes CASGGTGGYGYTF. The chain combines TRBV2 with TRBJ1-2, with 11 bases fitting TRBD1. Germline values: CDR1 SNHLY, CDR2 FYNNEI. J was trimmed by 5 bases and V by 8 bases; bases with no gene match: 4. The CDR3 has 13 residues.

The chain uses TRBV2 and TRBJ2-5, with 13 bases fitting TRBD2. CDR1 is SNHLY and CDR2 is FYNNEI in the germline V gene. This CDR3 region has 17 residues. The junction had 11 bases not matched to a gene; V was cut back by 6 bases and J by 4 bases. The CDR3 reads CASSATSGGASGETQYF. The CDR3 bases are TGTGCCAGCAGCGCCACTAGCGGGGGGGCCAGTGGAGAGACCCAGTACTTC.

This chain connects TRBV27 to TRBJ2-6, with unresolved D. V was trimmed by 6 bases and J by 0 bases, leaving 6 bases between them. Germline CDR1 reads MNHEY; CDR2 reads SMNVEV (reference sequence). This CDR3 is built from 14 residues. In DNA, the CDR3 is TGTGCCAGCAGAGACAACTCTGGGGCCAACGTCCTGACTTTC. It translates to CASRDNSGANVLTF.